A selection of T cell receptor beta chains follows, all from one sample in a study of cytomegalovirus exposure and HLA in healthy donors. Method: immunoSEQ multiplex PCR; TCRdb's copy keeps in-frame clones and lacks some. The profile shows around 130,000 clones, 84% of them singletons. The source material was PBMCs. Receptors originate from a woman in her late teens or twenties in good health and CMV-seropositive. Each CDR3 is given with its conserved first and last residue. The order of the fields is clone size, J gene, D gene, V gene, CDR3 protein, CDR3 DNA. The D gene is left open where the match is weak. The size field is filled for only some rows; it gives once, few, many or a size class.

>NA|TRBJ2-7|NA|TRBV30
CAWSVPGNYEQYF
TGTGCCTGGAGTGTGCCAGGTAACTACGAGCAGTACTTC
>NA|TRBJ1-1|NA|TRBV11-2
CASSPGDRRNTEAFF
TGTGCCAGCAGCCCCGGAGACAGGAGGAACACTGAAGCTTTCTTT
>NA|TRBJ1-3|TRBD1|TRBV10-3
CAVQGTGDEPGGNTIYF
TGTGCCGTTCAAGGGACAGGAGACGAACCGGGAGGAAACACCATATATTTT
>NA|TRBJ2-7|NA|TRBV6-5
CASSEGYEQYF
TGTGCCAGCAGCGAGGGCTACGAGCAGTACTTC
>NA|TRBJ1-4|TRBD1|TRBV30
CAWWDRVAEKLFF
TGTGCCTGGTGGGACAGGGTGGCTGAAAAACTGTTTTTT
>NA|TRBJ1-1|NA|TRBV6-1
CASMRGGLGAFF
TGTGCCAGCATGAGGGGGGGGCTAGGGGCTTTCTTT
>NA|TRBJ2-3|NA|TRBV2
CASSEAHRTSTDTQYF
TGTGCCAGCAGTGAAGCGCACCGGACTAGCACAGATACGCAGTATTTT
>NA|TRBJ2-3|TRBD2|TRBV30
CAWDRRGNTDTQYF
TGTGCCTGGGATCGGCGGGGGAACACAGATACGCAGTATTTT
>NA|TRBJ2-7|NA|TRBV27
CASSFIEQYF
TGTGCCAGCAGTTTCATTGAGCAGTACTTC
>NA|TRBJ2-1|TRBD2|TRBV2
CASRDSTSGGYNEQFF
TGTGCCAGCAGAGATTCGACTAGCGGGGGATACAATGAGCAGTTCTTC
>NA|TRBJ2-5|NA|TRBV9
CASSVDRAETQYF
TGTGCCAGCAGCGTAGACAGGGCAGAGACCCAGTACTTC
>few|TRBJ1-5|NA|TRBV27
CASSLGGSNQPQHF
TGTGCCAGCAGTTTAGGGGGGAGCAATCAGCCCCAGCATTTT
>once|TRBJ2-5|NA|TRBV7-9
CASSLAGGQETQYF
TGTGCCAGCAGCTTAGCGGGGGGTCAAGAGACCCAGTACTTC
>NA|TRBJ2-5|TRBD1|TRBV7-9
CASSAGQGEETQYF
TGTGCCAGCAGCGCGGGACAGGGGGAAGAGACCCAGTACTTC
>NA|TRBJ1-1|NA|TRBV5-1
CASSLGGGETNTEAFF
TGCGCCAGCAGCTTGGGGGGGGGTGAGACGAACACTGAAGCTTTCTTT
>NA|TRBJ1-2|NA|TRBV6-1
CASTPVNYGYTF
TGTGCCAGCACTCCCGTGAACTATGGCTACACCTTC
>NA|TRBJ1-2|NA|TRBV4-1
CASSQAASSGGYTF
TGCGCCAGCAGCCAAGCCGCTTCGTCCGGGGGCTACACCTTC
>NA|TRBJ1-5|NA|TRBV2
CASSEPSGGNSQPQHF
TGTGCCAGCAGTGAACCAAGTGGGGGGAATAGTCAGCCCCAGCATTTT
>NA|TRBJ2-1|TRBD1|TRBV4-1
CASDQTGLNEQFF
TGCGCCAGCGACCAGACAGGGCTAAATGAGCAGTTCTTC
>NA|TRBJ2-5|TRBD1|TRBV6-5
CASSYPGTGGETQYF
TGTGCCAGCAGTTACCCTGGGACAGGTGGTGAGACCCAGTACTTC
>NA|TRBJ1-2|NA|TRBV19
CASSTLSYGYTF
TGTGCCAGTAGTACCCTTTCGTATGGCTACACCTTC
>NA|TRBJ2-1|NA|TRBV21-1
CASSKEARGWANEQFF
TGTGCCAGCAGCAAAGAGGCGAGGGGGTGGGCCAATGAGCAGTTCTTC
>once|TRBJ1-6|NA|TRBV28
CASSTGARYNSPLHF
TGTGCCAGCAGTACCGGAGCTCGCTATAATTCACCCCTCCACTTT
>NA|TRBJ2-5|NA|TRBV11-2
CASSLGGPRETQYF
TGTGCCAGCAGCTTAGGGGGGCCGCGAGAGACCCAGTACTTC
>NA|TRBJ1-1|NA|TRBV27
CAAALASNTEAFF
TGTGCCGCGGCCTTAGCCAGTAACACTGAAGCTTTCTTT
>NA|TRBJ1-4|NA|TRBV4-1
CASSQGDRSFF
TGCGCCAGCAGCCAAGGCGACAGGTCGTTTTTT
>NA|TRBJ2-5|TRBD1|TRBV19
CASSWNRGETQYF
TGTGCCAGTAGTTGGAACAGGGGAGAGACCCAGTACTTC
>NA|TRBJ2-7|NA|TRBV5-1
CASSLGYTYEQYF
TGCGCCAGCAGCTTGGGTTACACGTACGAGCAGTACTTC
>NA|TRBJ2-7|NA|TRBV7-9
CASSLVPGGEQYF
TGTGCCAGCAGCTTAGTTCCGGGTGGCGAGCAGTACTTC
>NA|TRBJ1-3|TRBD1|TRBV9
CASSARQGTKGNTIYF
TGTGCCAGCAGCGCCAGACAGGGGACGAAAGGAAACACCATATATTTT
>NA|TRBJ2-7|TRBD1|TRBV5-1
CASSLTPTGGSYEQYF
TGCGCCAGCAGCCTTACTCCGACAGGGGGGTCCTACGAGCAGTACTTC
>NA|TRBJ1-6|TRBD1|TRBV6-5
CASKPGTGHSPLHF
TGTGCCAGCAAACCCGGGACAGGACATTCACCCCTCCACTTT
>few|TRBJ1-2|NA|TRBV7-9
CSSSLPSSLGYTF
TGTTCCAGCAGCTTACCTAGCTCGCTTGGCTACACCTTC
>NA|TRBJ1-2|NA|TRBV4-2
CASSQIPTGSYGYTF
TGTGCCAGCAGCCAAATCCCTACAGGGAGCTATGGCTACACCTTC
>NA|TRBJ2-7|NA|TRBV13
CASSSFLVGGPYEQYF
TGTGCCAGCAGCTCCTTCCTAGTCGGGGGGCCCTACGAGCAGTACTTC
>NA|TRBJ1-4|NA|TRBV4-1
CASSQDNIKLFF
TGCGCCAGCAGCCAAGATAATATCAAACTGTTTTTT
>NA|TRBJ1-5|NA|TRBV19
CASSFPKGGSGQPQHF
TGTGCCAGTAGTTTCCCGAAGGGGGGGTCTGGGCAGCCCCAGCATTTT
>NA|TRBJ1-1|NA|TRBV18
CASSPLGGVMNTEAFF
TGTGCCAGCTCACCACTAGGAGGAGTCATGAACACTGAAGCTTTCTTT
>NA|TRBJ2-3|TRBD1|TRBV10-1
CASSWTGSTDTQYF
TGCGCCAGCAGCTGGACAGGGAGCACAGATACGCAGTATTTT
>NA|TRBJ1-4|NA|TRBV19
CASRARSSGEKLFF
TGTGCCAGTAGAGCCAGGTCCTCAGGTGAAAAACTGTTTTTT
>NA|TRBJ2-3|NA|TRBV11-3
CASSLRADTQYF
TGTGCCAGCAGCCTCCGCGCAGATACGCAGTATTTT
>NA|TRBJ1-1|TRBD1|TRBV7-9
CSSSPDRGNVATEAFF
TGTTCCAGCAGCCCGGACAGGGGTAACGTTGCCACTGAAGCTTTCTTT
>NA|TRBJ2-3|NA|TRBV6-5
CASSRGGADTQYF
TGTGCCAGCAGTAGGGGGGGCGCAGATACGCAGTATTTT
>NA|TRBJ1-2|NA|TRBV6-1
CASTREGGAQGYTF
TGTGCCAGCACCCGGGAAGGGGGGGCCCAAGGCTACACCTTC
>NA|TRBJ1-1|NA|TRBV2
CASSGTWDTEAFF
TGTGCCAGCAGCGGGACTTGGGACACTGAAGCTTTCTTT
>NA|TRBJ2-7|NA|TRBV11-3
CASSPLGRREQYF
TGTGCCAGCAGCCCCTTGGGGAGGCGCGAGCAGTACTTC
>NA|TRBJ2-1|TRBD2|TRBV6-5
CASSYSAGGGNEQFF
TGTGCCAGCAGTTACTCCGCGGGGGGAGGGAATGAGCAGTTCTTC
>NA|TRBJ2-7|NA|TRBV13
CASSRREHLEQYF
TGTGCCAGCAGCCGGAGGGAGCACCTCGAGCAGTACTTC
>once|TRBJ1-6|NA|TRBV18
CASSSKGQTNSPLHF
TGTGCCAGCTCATCTAAAGGACAAACTAATTCACCCCTCCACTTT
>NA|TRBJ1-2|TRBD1|TRBV6-4
CASSDPGTGLDGYTF
TGTGCCAGCAGCGACCCCGGGACAGGGTTAGATGGCTACACCTTC
>NA|TRBJ2-1|TRBD2|TRBV19
CASSRHSGVGNEQFF
TGTGCCAGTAGCCGTCATAGCGGGGTGGGTAATGAGCAGTTCTTC
>NA|TRBJ1-6|NA|TRBV25-1
CASSESPGQVLHSPLHF
TGTGCCAGCAGTGAATCTCCAGGGCAAGTCCTCCATTCACCCCTCCACTTT
>NA|TRBJ1-3|NA|TRBV30
CAWSMNRAGNTIYF
TGTGCCTGGAGCATGAACAGGGCTGGAAACACCATATATTTT
>NA|TRBJ2-3|NA|TRBV2
CASRLQGLGTDTQYF
TGTGCCAGCAGACTACAGGGATTGGGCACAGATACGCAGTATTTT
>NA|TRBJ1-2|NA|TRBV2
CASSEVVSGLGYTF
TGTGCCAGCAGTGAAGTAGTTAGCGGGCTTGGCTACACCTTC
>NA|TRBJ2-4|NA|TRBV25-1
CASSVADIQYF
TGTGCCAGCAGTGTCGCGGACATTCAGTACTTC
>NA|TRBJ2-3|NA|TRBV19
CASSLSTPDTQYF
TGTGCCAGTAGTCTTAGTACCCCAGATACGCAGTATTTT
>NA|TRBJ2-5|NA|TRBV6-1
CASSDGTGKTQYF
TGTGCCAGCAGTGACGGGACTGGCAAGACCCAGTACTTC
>NA|TRBJ2-7|NA|TRBV6-5
CASSYPGYEQYF
TGTGCCAGCAGTTACCCAGGGTACGAGCAGTACTTC
>NA|TRBJ2-5|NA|TRBV21-1
CASSKERGRRQETQYF
TGTGCCAGCAGCAAGGAGCGGGGGCGGCGCCAAGAGACCCAGTACTTC